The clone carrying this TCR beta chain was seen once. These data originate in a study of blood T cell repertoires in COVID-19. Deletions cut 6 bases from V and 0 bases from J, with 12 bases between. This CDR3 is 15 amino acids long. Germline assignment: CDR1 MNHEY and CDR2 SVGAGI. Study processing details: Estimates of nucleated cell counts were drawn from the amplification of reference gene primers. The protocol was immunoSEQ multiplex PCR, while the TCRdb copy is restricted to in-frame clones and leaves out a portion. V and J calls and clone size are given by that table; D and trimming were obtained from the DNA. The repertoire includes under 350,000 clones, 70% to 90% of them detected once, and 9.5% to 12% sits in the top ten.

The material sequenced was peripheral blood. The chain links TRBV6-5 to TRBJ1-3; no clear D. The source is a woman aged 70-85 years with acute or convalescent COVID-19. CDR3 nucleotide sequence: TGTGCCAGCAGCTTGAACCGGTTCTCTGGAAACACCATATATTTT. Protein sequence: CASSLNRFSGNTIYF.